The subject of this entry is one T cell receptor (beta chain). The antigen is not known. The data were obtained in a study of cytomegalovirus exposure and HLA in healthy donors. Study-wide results and caveats: Reportedly, diagnosis of cytomegalovirus status by the classifier showed high specificity and sensitivity.

Trimming removed 4 bases from V and 5 bases from J; junction bases left unmatched: 6. Per germline, CDR1 SGHRS and CDR2 YFSETQ. The CDR3 runs to 14 residues. PCR amplification relied on 60 Vbeta primers (plus 13 Jbeta primers). Some clones are missing from TCRdb's copy, which holds only in-frame ones; the method was immunoSEQ multiplex PCR. This table holds more than 120,000 clones, 70% to 85% found once. Sequencing was carried out using PBMCs. The genes are TRBV5-1 and TRBJ1-1; 9 bases align to TRBD1. This receptor was obtained from a male donor in good health and CMV-seronegative. The CDR3 bases are TGCGCCAGCAGCGAAGGACAGGGGTGGACTGAAGCTTTCTTT. Its translation: CASSEGQGWTEAFF.